The 11 T cell receptor beta chains listed next were all sequenced from one sample in a study of cytomegalovirus exposure and HLA in healthy donors. This PCR relied on a set of 60 Vbeta primers and 13 Jbeta primers. Measured with immunoSEQ multiplex PCR; TCRdb has only the in-frame clones, and not every one. This table holds around 37,000 clones, over 70% found once. The sample consisted of PBMCs. The receptor set was obtained from a man under 40 in good health and CMV-seronegative.

The chain has TRBV9 and TRBJ2-5, with 8 nucleotides matching TRBD2. Losses at the gene ends were 0 bases for V and 2 bases for J; bases not matched to a gene: 9. Germline V gene sequence: CDR1 SGDLS, CDR2 YYNGEE. The CDR3 is 17 residues long. The CDR3 sequence is CASSVVVGPSGQETQYF. The CDR3 DNA reads TGTGCCAGCAGCGTAGTTGTGGGGCCTAGCGGGCAAGAGACCCAGTACTTC.

J is TRBJ1-5 and V is TRBV19; no clear D. Trimming left V 5 bases short and J 1 base short, with 9 bases between. CDR3 size: 14 residues. Germline values: CDR1 LNHDA, CDR2 SQIVND (reference sequence). This CDR3 reads CASSREVSNQPQHF. CDR3 sequence (DNA): TGTGCCAGTAGTCGGGAAGTCAGCAATCAGCCCCAGCATTTT.

The V gene is TRBV19, the J gene TRBJ2-3; TRBD2 agrees at 11 bases. CDR1 LNHDA and CDR2 SQIVND come from the germline V gene (reference sequence). This CDR3 contains 14 residues. After removal of 8 bases from V and 0 bases from J, the junction contained 1 base not matched to a gene. The CDR3 reads CASRTSGSTDTQYF. Here the CDR3 DNA reads TGTGCCAGTCGGACTAGCGGGAGCACAGATACGCAGTATTTT.

A note on this clone: An end of the junction does not agree with germline; a read error may underlie this. The CDR3 nucleotides are TGTTCCAGCAGCTCAGGGTTCACATTTTTCGCCGGCAATGAGCAGTTCTTC. Protein sequence: CSSSSGFTFFAGNEQFF. This chain connects TRBV7-9 to TRBJ2-1; possible D gene TRBD1, 5 bases. This CDR3 has 17 amino acids. CDR1 is SEHNR and CDR2 is FQNEAQ in the germline V gene (reference sequence). Full variable domain (rest looked up from reference TRBV7-9 and TRBJ2-1): DTGVSQNPRHKITKRGQNVTFRCDPISEHNRLYWYRQTLGQGPEFLTYFQNEAQLEKSRLLSDRFSAERPKGSFSTLEIQRTEQGDSAMYLCSSSSGFTFFAGNEQFFGPGTRLTVL.

The chain combines TRBV4-1 with TRBJ1-1, with TRBD1 matching 8 bases. The CDR3 is made up of 18 amino acids. CDR1 is MGHRA and CDR2 is YSYEKL in the germline V gene. V was pared by 4 bases and J by 4 bases, with 17 bases of the junction left unmatched. CDR3 sequence (DNA): TGCGCCAGCAGCCCTTCCTTTGTCGGCCGACAGGGGAGCACTGAAGCTTTCTTT. It encodes CASSPSFVGRQGSTEAFF.

The chain combines TRBV29-1 with TRBJ2-7; TRBD1 aligns across 9 bases. Germline V CDR1 and CDR2: SQVTM, ANQGSEA. The CDR3 loop spans 12 amino acids. With 7 bases clipped from V and 5 bases from J, the junction kept 6 bases outside the gene matches. DNA for the CDR3: TGCAGCGGAGACAGGGGGTCCCACGAGCAGTACTTC. This translates into CSGDRGSHEQYF.

In its sample, this clone was seen a few times. The J gene is TRBJ2-7, the V gene TRBV4-1; TRBD2 aligns across 7 bases. The junction had 15 bases not matched to a gene; V was cut back by 5 bases and J by 2 bases. Germline V gene lookup returns CDR1 MGHRA and CDR2 YSYEKL. The CDR3 extends over 17 amino acids. The chain's CDR3 is CASSTRAGDVLPYEQYF. CDR3 DNA sequence: TGCGCCAGCAGCACGCGGGCGGGGGATGTGCTCCCCTACGAGCAGTACTTC.

The chain has TRBV29-1 and TRBJ2-5; 7 positions agree with TRBD2. The closer fit of TRBJ2-7 to the DNA end suggests the J call may be wrong. The CDR3 spans 14 residues. CDR1 SQVTM and CDR2 ANQGSEA come from the germline V gene. CDR3 residues: CSVERQGGTYEQYF. CDR3 sequence (DNA): TGCAGCGTTGAAAGGCAGGGAGGGACCTACGAGCAGTACTTC.

The chain is built from TRBV21-1 and TRBJ2-7; the table calls TRBD2, which could not be checked here. TRBV21-1 is termed a pseudogene. The CDR3 has 14 amino acids. DNA for the CDR3: TGTGCCAGCAGCAAAGACGGGAGCTCCTACGAGCAGTACTTC. Translated, it gives CASSKDGSSYEQYF.

The rearrangement joins TRBV18 to TRBJ1-2, with 7 bases lining up with TRBD1. Germline V gives CDR1 KGHSH, CDR2 LQKENI. The CDR3 has 16 residues. The V and J ends lost 3 bases and 3 bases, in that order; junction bases with no gene match: 10. In DNA form, the CDR3 reads TGTGCCAGCTCACCGTCCGACAGGGTGTCGGACTATGGCTACACCTTC. Translation: CASSPSDRVSDYGYTF.

The chain couples TRBV7-2 to TRBJ2-7; D uncertain. Trimming pared 2 bases from V and 4 bases from J, leaving 6 bases between. There are 12 residues in the CDR3. Germline-derived CDR1 and CDR2 are SGHTA and FQGNSA. CDR3 in DNA: TGTGCCAGCAGCTTATCAGTATACGAGCAGTACTTC. Residues: CASSLSVYEQYF.